The text below deals with one T cell receptor (beta chain). Repertoires were generated with immunoSEQ multiplex PCR, while TCRdb's copy carries only in-frame clones and drops some. This table holds about 170,000 clones, 85% to 95% found once. This CDR3 region has 18 residues. Germline CDR1 and CDR2: SGHRS and YFSETQ. Trimming removed 3 bases from V and 1 base from J; junction bases left unmatched: 15. The data are from a study of control samples from healthy donors and cancer patients. The sample was blood. The clonotype originates from an older woman in good health. V gene TRBV5-1 combines with J gene TRBJ1-1; TRBD1 agrees at 7 bases. The CDR3 nucleotides are TGCGCCAGCAGCTCGCCCTGGGGGGGTGGACAGGCGAACACTGAAGCTTTCTTT. Translating gives CASSSPWGGGQANTEAFF.